The 27 T cell receptor beta chains given below trace back to one sample, sequenced in a study of CD8 T cells in ankylosing spondylitis. TCRdb itself ran the 5' RACE reads through MiXCR, one entry per CDR3 protein. The sample lists under 850,000 distinct CDR3 sequences; 15% to 20% were seen once. Their target antigens are unknown. Study-level results: It appeared that ankylosing spondylitis blood was characterized by a TCR beta motif of under ten highly homologous variants.

Sequencing used blood, either unsorted or a sorted T cell fraction (not recorded which). These receptor sequences come from a male donor with ankylosing spondylitis.

This clonotype was counted a few times. CDR3 residues: CASSHGAITNTEAFF. The CDR3 DNA is TGCGCCAGCAGCCATGGGGCCATTACTAACACTGAAGCTTTCTTT. The rearrangement links TRBV4-1 to TRBJ1-1, with D possibly being TRBD1 (5 bases). This CDR3 has 15 amino acids. The V gene lost 3 bases and the J gene lost 2 bases, with 13 bases spanning the gap. Germline loops: CDR1 MGHRA, CDR2 YSYEKL.

J is TRBJ2-4 and V is TRBV20-1; the D is unclear. The CDR3 loop spans 11 amino acids. Germline loops: CDR1 DFQATT, CDR2 SNEGSKA (reference sequence). V was trimmed by 7 bases and J by 0 bases, leaving 4 bases between them. CDR3 sequence: CSGEAKNIQYF. CDR3 DNA sequence: TGCAGTGGAGAAGCCAAAAACATTCAGTACTTC.

The table lists this clonotype with a few counts. This chain links TRBV20-1 with TRBJ2-7, with D maybe TRBD1 (5 bases). The V and J ends lost 4 bases and 6 bases respectively, with 7 bases between them. Germline V CDR1 and CDR2: DFQATT, SNEGSKA (reference sequence). CDR3 length: 10 amino acids. DNA of the CDR3: TGCAGTGCTATTCAGGGCGAGCAGTACTTC. Translated, it gives CSAIQGEQYF.

This rearrangement joins TRBV5-1 to TRBJ2-7, with D possibly TRBD2 on 6 matching bases. Germline V CDR1 and CDR2: SGHRS, YFSETQ. The CDR3 contains 14 residues. The V end was cut by 5 bases, the J end by 0 bases, with 12 bases between. CDR3 nucleotide sequence: TGCGCCAGCAGTTGGGGGGTTAGCTCCTACGAGCAGTACTTC. Its protein product is CASSWGVSSYEQYF.

For this clonotype: In this CDR3 the conserved last residue, phenylalanine or tryptophan, is missing, so a read error is likely. The chain uses TRBV20-1 and TRBJ1-5; D remains ambiguous. V lost 5 bases, J lost 2 bases, and 13 bases lay in between. The CDR3 is 14 amino acids. Germline V lookup: CDR1 DFQATT, CDR2 SNEGSKA (reference sequence). CDR3 loop: CSAFRRAGNQPQHL. As DNA, the CDR3 is TGCAGTGCTTTCCGACGGGCGGGCAATCAGCCCCAGCATTTA.

This chain links TRBV7-2 with TRBJ1-2, with a tentative D call TRBD1 (5 bases). Trimming pared 3 bases from V and 8 bases from J, leaving 13 bases between. Germline values: CDR1 SGHTA, CDR2 FQGNSA. CDR3 length: 13 amino acids. This CDR3 reads CASSFVKGRGYTF. The CDR3 nucleotides read TGTGCCAGCAGCTTTGTTAAGGGGAGAGGCTACACCTTC. Complete variable domain (other parts from reference TRBV7-2 and TRBJ1-2): GAGVSQSPSNKVTEKGKDVELRCDPISGHTALYWYRQSLGQGLEFLIYFQGNSAPDKSGLPSDRFSAERTGGSVSTLTIQRTQQEDSAVYLCASSFVKGRGYTFGSGTRLTVV.

The V and J genes are TRBV27 and TRBJ2-7, with 8 positions matching TRBD2. This CDR3 is built from 15 residues. V trimming: 5 bases; J trimming: 1 base; junction bases outside the gene matches: 7. Germline-derived CDR1 and CDR2 are MNHEY and SMNVEV (reference sequence). The CDR3 loop reads CASSPGTRSSYEQYF. CDR3 bases: TGTGCCAGCAGTCCCGGGACTAGATCGTCCTACGAGCAGTACTTC.

This clonotype occurred a few times. The chain links TRBV12-3 or TRBV12-4 to TRBJ2-5; the match to TRBD1 covers 7 bases. The V gene end was trimmed by 5 bases and the J gene end by 3 bases; junction bases not matched to a gene: 9. This CDR3 is built from 15 residues. The CDR3 DNA follows: TGTGCCAGCAGTCACCCTTGGGACAGAAAAGAGACCCAGTACTTC. It translates to CASSHPWDRKETQYF.

V gene TRBV3-1 combines with J gene TRBJ1-2; maybe TRBD1 (5 bases). CDR3 length equals 14 residues. With 4 bases removed from V and 2 bases from J, the gap between germline ends came to 11 bases. Germline values: CDR1 LGHDT, CDR2 YNNKEL (reference sequence). For the CDR3, the DNA is TGTGCCAGCAGCCCAACCGACAGAAACTATGGCTACACCTTC. Protein product: CASSPTDRNYGYTF.

The chain is built from TRBV5-4 and TRBJ2-1, with 7 positions matching TRBD2. There are 14 residues in the CDR3. Per the germline V gene, CDR1 is SGHNT and CDR2 is YYREEE (reference sequence). V trimming: 4 bases; J trimming: 5 bases; junction bases outside the gene matches: 6. CDR3 sequence (DNA): TGTGCCAGCAGCGGCGGACTAGGCCACAATGAGCAGTTCTTC. Encoded protein: CASSGGLGHNEQFF.

This clonotype was detected only a few times. V usage is TRBV6-6 and J usage is TRBJ2-7, with D perhaps TRBD2 (6 bases). V dropped 6 bases and J dropped 2 bases, with 11 bases sitting between them. The CDR3 runs to 13 residues. Germline V gene lookup returns CDR1 MNHNY and CDR2 SVGAGI (reference sequence). CDR3 sequence (DNA): TGTGCCAGCAGGGACCCGGGGGCCTACGAGCAGTACTTC. Translation gives CASRDPGAYEQYF.

The chain joins TRBV20-1 to TRBJ1-6; 9 bases align to TRBD1. This CDR3 region has 15 residues. Trimming took 0 bases from V and 8 from J; bases not matched to a gene: 5. Germline V gene sequence: CDR1 DFQATT, CDR2 SNEGSKA (reference sequence). The CDR3 reads CSARENRGRDSPLHF. CDR3 sequence (DNA): TGCAGTGCTAGAGAGAACAGGGGGCGCGATTCACCCCTCCACTTT.

CDR3 residues: CASSLGPAASNEQFF. CDR3 nucleotide sequence: TGTGCCAGCAGCCTAGGACCAGCAGCTTCCAATGAGCAGTTCTTC. J is TRBJ2-1 and V is TRBV7-2; D is undetermined. CDR3 length equals 15 residues. The V end lost 5 bases, the J end lost 6 bases, and 17 bases lay between the germline ends. Germline-derived CDR1 and CDR2 are SGHTA and FQGNSA.

The sample holds a few counts of this clonotype. The chain uses TRBV4-2 and TRBJ1-2; D might be TRBD1 (5 bases). CDR3 length equals 15 residues. V lost 4 bases and J 3 bases, leaving 15 bases between the germline ends. Germline V gene data show CDR1 as LGHNA and CDR2 as YNFKEQ. The CDR3 is CASSPPGASYYGYTF. CDR3 bases: TGTGCCAGCAGCCCCCCCGGGGCATCCTACTATGGCTACACCTTC.

The chain joins TRBV11-1 to TRBJ1-2; unclear D gene. The CDR3 has 13 residues. The V gene lost 5 bases and the J gene lost 2 bases, with 9 bases spanning the gap. CDR1 is SGHAT, CDR2 FQDESV, per germline (reference sequence). Here the CDR3 reads CASSQTLNYGYTF. CDR3 nucleotide sequence: TGTGCCAGCAGCCAGACATTAAACTATGGCTACACCTTC.

The chain joins TRBV2 to TRBJ2-5; TRBD1 is a possible D gene (5 bases). CDR3 length: 13 residues. The germline gives CDR1 SNHLY, CDR2 FYNNEI. V shed 7 bases and J shed 3 bases, with 12 bases lying between them. The CDR3 coding sequence is TGTGCCAGCAAACGACAGCCCAAAGAGACCCAGTACTTC. Translation gives CASKRQPKETQYF.

There are a few counts of this clonotype. This chain joins TRBV29-1 and TRBJ1-1, with a tentative D call TRBD1 (5 bases). The germline gives CDR1 SQVTM, CDR2 ANQGSEA. The V end lost 4 bases, the J end lost 0 bases, and 9 bases lay between the germline ends. CDR3 length: 13 amino acids. The CDR3 protein is CSVAWGLNTEAFF. The CDR3 bases are TGCAGCGTTGCATGGGGGTTGAACACTGAAGCTTTCTTT.

CDR3 in DNA: TGCGCCAGCAGCCCGGGACTAGCGGGATTCCCCTACGAGCAGTACTTC. Protein product: CASSPGLAGFPYEQYF. This chain links TRBV5-1 with TRBJ2-7, with 13 positions matching TRBD2. The V gene end was trimmed by 4 bases and the J gene end by 2 bases; junction bases not matched to a gene: 6. The CDR3 spans 16 residues. Germline assignment: CDR1 SGHRS and CDR2 YFSETQ.

This clonotype was picked up a small number of times. The V and J genes are TRBV7-2 and TRBJ2-7; D may be TRBD1 (6 bases). This CDR3 region has 14 residues. Looked up from germline, CDR1 is SGHTA and CDR2 is FQGNSA. V was trimmed by 5 bases and J by 4 bases, leaving 15 bases between them. DNA of the CDR3: TGTGCCAGCAGCCCAGGGGCTTTCGGATACGAGCAGTACTTC. Its translation: CASSPGAFGYEQYF.

The V call is TRBV21-1, the J call TRBJ2-5; TRBD2, the D gene given by the table, was not confirmed from the DNA. TRBV21-1 counts as a pseudogene. This CDR3 has 15 residues. The chain's CDR3 is CASYPTSGLQETQYF. CDR3 nucleotide sequence: TGTGCCAGCTACCCCACCTCGGGCCTCCAAGAGACCCAGTACTTC.

The J gene is TRBJ2-1, the V gene TRBV6-5; D ambiguous. This CDR3 region has 12 residues. CDR1 and CDR2 (germline): MNHEY, SVGAGI. The V and J ends lost 7 bases and 5 bases respectively, with 9 bases between them. CDR3 bases: TGTGCCAGCAAATCGGATAACAATGAGCAGTTCTTC. Translation gives CASKSDNNEQFF.

Only a few counts were recorded for this clonotype. The chain joins TRBV5-5 to TRBJ2-5; D is unclear. Germline CDR1 SGHKS, CDR2 YYEKEE (reference sequence). V was clipped by 4 bases and J by 3 bases, with 13 bases between them. The CDR3 extends over 14 amino acids. CDR3 in amino acids: CASSPFFGKETQYF. Written as DNA, the CDR3 is TGTGCCAGCAGCCCTTTTTTTGGGAAAGAGACCCAGTACTTC.

The rearrangement uses TRBV27 and TRBJ1-2, with 9 positions matching TRBD1. CDR1 MNHEY and CDR2 SMNVEV come from the germline V gene (reference sequence). The CDR3 has 15 residues. V lost 2 bases, J lost 3 bases, and 4 bases stayed unmatched. The CDR3 spells CASSLTGGAYYGYTF. The CDR3 bases are TGTGCCAGCAGTTTAACAGGGGGCGCGTACTATGGCTACACCTTC.

This rearrangement joins TRBV7-3 to TRBJ2-3; 14 bases are a match to TRBD2. This CDR3 has 16 amino acids. From germline, CDR1 is SGHTA and CDR2 FQGTGA. V lost 5 bases and J lost 6; bases outside the gene matches: 7. The CDR3 DNA is TGTGCCAGCAGCCCGGGACTAGCGGGGGCTCGGGATACGCAGTATTTT. It codes for CASSPGLAGARDTQYF.

The gene calls are TRBV6-1 and TRBJ2-7, with D unclear. V lost 6 bases, J lost 2 bases, and 11 bases lay in between. Germline CDR1 MNHNS, CDR2 SASEGT. The CDR3 is 13 amino acids. CDR3 coding DNA: TGTGCCAGCAGGGAGACTTCTGCCTACGAGCAGTACTTC. This codes for CASRETSAYEQYF.

The rearrangement links TRBV7-3 to TRBJ2-5, with D tentatively TRBD2 (5 bases). CDR3 length equals 15 residues. Germline V CDR1 and CDR2: SGHTA, FQGTGA. Deletions cut 5 bases from V and 2 bases from J, with 15 bases between. In DNA, the CDR3 is TGTGCCAGCAGCCCGAACGGGGTTTCTCAAGAGACCCAGTACTTC. Its translation: CASSPNGVSQETQYF.

This clonotype was picked up a small number of times. This chain connects TRBV4-1 to TRBJ2-1, with TRBD2 matching 9 bases. CDR1 is MGHRA and CDR2 is YSYEKL in the germline V gene. The CDR3 consists of 15 residues. With 2 bases clipped from V and 9 bases from J, the junction kept 8 bases outside the gene matches. The CDR3 region has the DNA TGCGCCAGCAGCCAAAATCTAGCGGGGATGGGTGAGCAGTTCTTC. Residues: CASSQNLAGMGEQFF.